This T cell receptor (beta chain) appears in the sequencing data of a study of cytomegalovirus exposure and HLA in healthy donors. In the PCR, 60 Vbeta and 13 Jbeta primers were used. Measured with immunoSEQ multiplex PCR; TCRdb has only the in-frame clones, and not every one. The data show 35,000 to 50,000 clones, over 55% seen once. The CDR3 is 15 amino acids. Trimming took 3 bases from V and 5 from J, leaving 16 bases between them. Germline CDR1 and CDR2: LNHNV and YYDKDF (reference sequence). The specimen sequenced was PBMCs. The clonotype comes from a human donor in good health. V is TRBV15 and J is TRBJ1-2; D is perhaps TRBD1 (6 bases). The CDR3 reads CATSRESSGQYGYTF. For the CDR3, the DNA is TGTGCCACCAGCAGGGAGAGTTCCGGACAGTATGGCTACACCTTC.